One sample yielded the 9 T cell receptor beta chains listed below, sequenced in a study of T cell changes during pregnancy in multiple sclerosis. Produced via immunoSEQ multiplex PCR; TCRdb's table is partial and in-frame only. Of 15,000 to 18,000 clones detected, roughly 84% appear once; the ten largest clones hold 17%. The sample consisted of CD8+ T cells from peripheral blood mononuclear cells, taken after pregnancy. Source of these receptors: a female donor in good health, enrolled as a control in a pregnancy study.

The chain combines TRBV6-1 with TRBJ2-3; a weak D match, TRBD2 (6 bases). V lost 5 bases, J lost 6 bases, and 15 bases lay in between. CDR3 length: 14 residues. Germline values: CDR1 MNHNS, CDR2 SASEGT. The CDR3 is CASSLGRGRDTQYF. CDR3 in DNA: TGTGCCAGCAGTCTCGGGAGAGGAAGGGATACGCAGTATTTT.

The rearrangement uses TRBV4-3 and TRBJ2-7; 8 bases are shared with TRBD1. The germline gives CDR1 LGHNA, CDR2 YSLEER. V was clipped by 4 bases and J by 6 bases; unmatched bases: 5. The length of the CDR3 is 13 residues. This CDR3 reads CASSLRTGREQYF. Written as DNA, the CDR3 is TGCGCCAGCAGCCTTCGGACAGGGCGCGAGCAGTACTTC.

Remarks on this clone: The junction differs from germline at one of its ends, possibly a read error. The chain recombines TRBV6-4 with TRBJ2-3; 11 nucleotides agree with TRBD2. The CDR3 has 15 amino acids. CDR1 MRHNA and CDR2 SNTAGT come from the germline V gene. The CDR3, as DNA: TGTGCCAGCAGTGACGGGACTAGCGGCACAGATACGCGGTATTTT. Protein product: CASSDGTSGTDTRYF.

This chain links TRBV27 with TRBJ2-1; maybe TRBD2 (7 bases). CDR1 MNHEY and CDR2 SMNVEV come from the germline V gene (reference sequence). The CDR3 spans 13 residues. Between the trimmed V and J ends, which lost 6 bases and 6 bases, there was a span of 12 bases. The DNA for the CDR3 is TGTGCCAGCAGACGGGGGGCTTTCAATGAGCAGTTCTTC. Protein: CASRRGAFNEQFF.

CDR3 in DNA: TGTGCCAGCAGCGCCGGACTAGTGGGGCATGAGCAGTTCTTC. It yields the protein CASSAGLVGHEQFF. V gene TRBV27 combines with J gene TRBJ2-1, with TRBD2 matching over 7 bases. In germline, CDR1 is MNHEY, CDR2 SMNVEV (reference sequence). The ends lost 6 bases at V and 8 bases at J; junction bases unmatched: 10. The CDR3 extends over 14 amino acids.

CDR3 amino acids: CASSKGVGGAARRYNEQFF. In DNA form, the CDR3 reads TGTGCCAGCAGCAAAGGTGTGGGAGGGGCCGCGCGGAGATACAATGAGCAGTTCTTC. This rearrangement joins TRBV21-1 to TRBJ2-1; the listed D gene, TRBD2, was not tested against the DNA. TRBV21-1 is assigned pseudogene status. The CDR3 covers 19 residues.

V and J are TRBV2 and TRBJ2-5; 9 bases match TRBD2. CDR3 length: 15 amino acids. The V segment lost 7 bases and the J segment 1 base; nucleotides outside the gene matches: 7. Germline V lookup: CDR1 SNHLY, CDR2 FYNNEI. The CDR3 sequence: CASTLRLAAQETQYF. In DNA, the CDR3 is TGTGCCAGCACCCTCCGACTAGCGGCCCAAGAGACCCAGTACTTC.

The CDR3 coding sequence is TGTGCCAGCAGTGACCCTGACTTGAGAAACATTCAGTACTTC. Translation gives CASSDPDLRNIQYF. The chain links TRBV6-4 to TRBJ2-4; D unclear. V was cut by 2 bases and J by 6 bases, with 11 bases left in between. Germline V CDR1 and CDR2: MRHNA, SNTAGT. The CDR3 is 14 amino acids.

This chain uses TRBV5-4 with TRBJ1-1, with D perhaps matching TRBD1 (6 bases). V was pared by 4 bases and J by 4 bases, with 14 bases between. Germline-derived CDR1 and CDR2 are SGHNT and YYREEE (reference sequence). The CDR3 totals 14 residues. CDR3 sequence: CASSARDIRTEAFF. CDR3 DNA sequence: TGTGCCAGCAGCGCCCGGGACATCCGCACTGAAGCTTTCTTT.